This T cell receptor (beta chain) was sequenced for a study of T cell clonotyping in hematopoietic cell transplantation. On the study more broadly: Recipient samples before transplant were obtained post-cytoreduction.

Trimming at V came to 4 bases and at J to 3 bases, leaving 12 bases not matched to a gene. The CDR3 runs to 16 residues. Germline lookup yields CDR1 SGDLS and CDR2 YYNGEE. Time point described: recipient sample about 28 days before transplant, after cytoreduction. Findings and caveats of the study: At the given depth, recipient repertoires were over 95% de novo clonotypes.

This clone occurred a few times. Its matching antigen is unknown. Libraries were prepared by immunoSEQ multiplex PCR; TCRdb keeps only in-frame clonotypes and omits some of them. This table has about 21,000 clones, roughly 90% appearing once. The specimen comprised peripheral blood mononuclear cells, sampled before stem cell transplant. V gene TRBV9 combines with J gene TRBJ2-5; 7 bases map to TRBD2. The clonotype was recovered from a man younger than 30 with biphenotypic leukemia. Some clones in this sample may be carry-over from other donors' samples. CDR3 sequence: CASSPGMGGREETQYF. In DNA form, the CDR3 reads TGTGCCAGCAGCCCTGGAATGGGAGGGCGGGAAGAGACCCAGTACTTC.